The 17 T cell receptor beta chains in this list originate from one sample, sequenced in a study of cytomegalovirus exposure and HLA in healthy donors. TCRdb's table, derived via immunoSEQ multiplex PCR, lists solely in-frame clones and lacks some. Here the sample spans more than 110,000 clones, 70% to 90% being singletons. The sample comprised PBMCs. Receptors originate from a woman aged 18 to 35 in good health and CMV-seropositive.

The gene calls are TRBV7-2 and TRBJ2-7; 7 bases fit TRBD1. Germline CDR1 SGHTA, CDR2 FQGNSA. Unmatched junction bases numbered 3, after V lost 1 base and J lost 3 bases. CDR3 length: 14 residues. CDR3 protein: CASSLVSGGYEQYF. DNA for the CDR3: TGTGCCAGCAGCTTAGTATCAGGGGGCTACGAGCAGTACTTC.

CDR3 bases: TGTGCCAGCAGCGAGGGCGGGAGTAGGACGGATGAAGCTTTCTTT. Translation gives CASSEGGSRTDEAFF. V and J are TRBV9 and TRBJ1-1; D gene uncertain. Trimming pared 3 bases from V and 7 bases from J, leaving 19 bases between. This CDR3 has 15 amino acids. In germline, CDR1 is SGDLS, CDR2 YYNGEE.

This clone was seen more than once but under ten times. CDR3 in DNA: TGTGCCAGCAGTGAATCAGGAGGGTTCGATCAGCCCCAGCATTTT. The encoded protein is CASSESGGFDQPQHF. The chain couples TRBV25-1 to TRBJ1-5; no definite D call. CDR1 and CDR2 from the germline V gene are MGHDK and SYGVNS. This CDR3 has 15 residues. V shed 1 base and J shed 5 bases, with 12 bases lying between them.

This clone was observed once. The CDR3 is CASSSGTGHDSPLHF. DNA of the CDR3: TGTGCCAGCAGCTCGGGGACAGGGCACGATTCACCCCTCCACTTT. V is TRBV7-3 and J is TRBJ1-6; 9 bases fit TRBD1. The CDR3 loop spans 15 amino acids. The junction had 6 bases not matched to a gene; V was cut back by 4 bases and J by 8 bases. CDR1 and CDR2 from the germline V gene are SGHTA and FQGTGA.

The chain couples TRBV6-1 to TRBJ2-1; D is uncertain. This CDR3 is 14 amino acids long. V was cut by 7 bases and J by 5 bases, with 15 bases left in between. Germline-derived CDR1 and CDR2 are MNHNS and SASEGT. The CDR3 DNA reads as TGTGCCAGCACACGGAAGCGCCCCAACAATGAGCAGTTCTTC. Its protein is CASTRKRPNNEQFF.

The V call is TRBV28, the J call TRBJ2-3; D is possibly TRBD2 (6 bases). The CDR3 runs 17 residues. V gave up 8 bases and J gave up 6 bases, with 27 bases separating them. The germline V gene encodes CDR1 MDHEN and CDR2 SYDVKM. CDR3 loop: CASATSGVIGVSDTQYF. The CDR3 DNA reads as TGTGCCAGCGCCACATCGGGAGTCATAGGAGTATCGGATACGCAGTATTTT. Full variable domain (remainder filled in from reference TRBV28 and TRBJ2-3): DVKVTQSSRYLVKRTGEKVFLECVQDMDHENMFWYRQDPGLGLRLIYFSYDVKMKEKGDIPEGYSVSREKKERFSLILESASTNQTSMYLCASATSGVIGVSDTQYFGPGTRLTVL.

This clone turned up a few times. The CDR3 DNA sequence: TGCGCCAGCAGCCTGCGACAGAACCATCAGCCCCAGCATTTT. Protein product: CASSLRQNHQPQHF. The rearrangement uses TRBV4-3 and TRBJ1-5; tentatively, D is TRBD1 (5 bases). The CDR3 consists of 14 residues. Germline loops: CDR1 LGHNA, CDR2 YSLEER. V lost 4 bases, J lost 5 bases, and 12 bases lay in between.

The chain has TRBV30 and TRBJ1-1; D is possibly TRBD1 (6 bases). The germline CDR1 and CDR2 sequences are GTSNPN and SVGIG (reference sequence). The CDR3 runs 15 residues. The V end was cut by 4 bases, the J end by 5 bases, with 20 bases between. The CDR3 sequence: CAWTVGQRPGTEAFF. The CDR3 DNA reads as TGTGCCTGGACCGTCGGACAGCGCCCCGGGACTGAAGCTTTCTTT.

The J gene is TRBJ2-5, the V gene TRBV6-4; unclear D gene. This CDR3 comprises 14 residues. From germline, CDR1 is MRHNA and CDR2 SNTAGT. V lost 0 bases and J 5 bases, leaving 10 bases between the germline ends. Here the CDR3 DNA reads TGTGCCAGCAGTGACTCGAGGCCAGCGGAGACCCAGTACTTC. Its protein product is CASSDSRPAETQYF.

This sequence joins TRBV28 and TRBJ2-2; a possible D gene is TRBD1 (6 bases). Trimming removed 8 bases at V and 7 bases at J, with 17 bases between. The germline V gene has CDR1 MDHEN and CDR2 SYDVKM. The CDR3 consists of 14 residues. The CDR3 reads CASHGTPTGGELFF. The CDR3, as DNA: TGTGCCAGCCACGGGACACCCACCGGCGGGGAGCTGTTTTTT.

The chain carries TRBV6-6 and TRBJ2-1; 9 bases are a match to TRBD2. This CDR3 has 15 amino acids. In germline, CDR1 is MNHNY, CDR2 SVGAGI (reference sequence). The J segment lost 5 bases and the V segment lost 0 bases, leaving 2 bases of the junction unmatched. The CDR3 loop is CASSYSASGDNEQFF. In DNA, the CDR3 is TGTGCCAGCAGTTACTCGGCTAGCGGGGACAATGAGCAGTTCTTC.

V usage is TRBV4-2 and J usage is TRBJ1-1, with 9 bases that match TRBD1. The germline V gene has CDR1 LGHNA and CDR2 YNFKEQ. After removal of 2 bases from V and 11 bases from J, the junction contained 9 bases not matched to a gene. The CDR3 is made up of 14 amino acids. CDR3 DNA: TGTGCCAGCAGCCAAACAGGGGGCGCGGAACCTGCTTTCTTT. Its protein product is CASSQTGGAEPAFF.

The chain carries TRBV9 and TRBJ2-2; D might be TRBD1 (5 bases). The V end lost 1 base, the J end lost 4 bases, and 8 bases lay between the germline ends. CDR3 length: 14 amino acids. Germline CDR1 reads SGDLS; CDR2 reads YYNGEE. CDR3 coding DNA: TGTGCCAGCAGCGTAACAGGCCGCACCGGGGAGCTGTTTTTT. It codes for CASSVTGRTGELFF.

V is TRBV13 and J is TRBJ2-1, with 8 bases matching TRBD1. The trim removed 4 bases at V and 6 bases at J, leaving 11 bases unmatched. The CDR3 sequence is 16 residues long. Germline-derived CDR1 and CDR2 are PRHDT and FYEKMQ (reference sequence). The CDR3 here is CASSSRQGSSSNEQFF. In DNA, the CDR3 is TGTGCCAGCAGCTCCAGACAGGGGTCGTCTTCCAATGAGCAGTTCTTC. Full variable domain (missing parts from reference TRBV13 and TRBJ2-1): AAGVIQSPRHLIKEKRETATLKCYPIPRHDTVYWYQQGPGQDPQFLISFYEKMQSDKGSIPDRFSAQQFSDYHSELNMSSLELGDSALYFCASSSRQGSSSNEQFFGPGTRLTVL.

Only one count was recorded for this clone. The V call is TRBV2, the J call TRBJ1-6; 9 nucleotides align to TRBD1. The CDR3 runs to 15 residues. V lost 7 bases and J lost 9; bases outside the gene matches: 10. CDR1 SNHLY and CDR2 FYNNEI come from the germline V gene. The CDR3 protein is CASTYEGQGRSPLHF. The CDR3 nucleotides are TGTGCCAGCACCTACGAGGGACAGGGTCGTTCACCCCTCCACTTT. The full variable domain, rest sourced from reference TRBV2 and TRBJ1-6, is EPEVTQTPSHQVTQMGQEVILRCVPISNHLYFYWYRQILGQKVEFLVSFYNNEISEKSEIFDDQFSVERPDGSNFTLKIRSTKLEDSAMYFCASTYEGQGRSPLHFGNGTRLTVT.

The chain joins TRBV4-1 to TRBJ2-5, with D unclear. The CDR3 loop spans 14 amino acids. Germline V lookup: CDR1 MGHRA, CDR2 YSYEKL. V lost 1 base, J lost 3 bases, and 9 bases lay in between. The CDR3 sequence is CASSQGENKETQYF. The DNA of the CDR3 is TGCGCCAGCAGCCAAGGAGAGAATAAAGAGACCCAGTACTTC.

The V and J genes are TRBV6-6 and TRBJ1-5, with TRBD1 matching over 7 bases. CDR1 is MNHNY and CDR2 is SVGAGI in the germline V gene (reference sequence). The CDR3 is made up of 13 amino acids. J lost 4 bases, V lost 7 bases, and 4 bases had no gene match. CDR3 nucleotides: TGTGCCAGCATGCCAGGGGGTAATCAGCCCCAGCATTTT. Translated, it gives CASMPGGNQPQHF.